These 19 T cell receptor beta chains originate from one sample sequenced in a study of blood T cell repertoires in COVID-19. Using immunoSEQ multiplex PCR, the repertoire was profiled, and TCRdb retains in-frame clones only, with some absent. This repertoire shows approximately 10,000 clones, approximately 84% found once; its top ten account for about a third. Sequences were obtained from peripheral blood. The receptors derive from a man in his fifties with active COVID-19.

CDR3 bases: TGTGCCAGCAGCGCGGGACTAGCGGGAGGGTACGAGCAGTACTTC. As protein: CASSAGLAGGYEQYF. The chain employs TRBV6-5 and TRBJ2-7, with TRBD2 matching 16 bases. With V trimmed by 6 bases and J by 4 bases, 3 bases remained unmatched. The CDR3 runs to 15 residues. Germline lookup yields CDR1 MNHEY and CDR2 SVGAGI.

This sequence joins TRBV11-2 and TRBJ2-7; D remains ambiguous. Deletions cut 1 base from V and 7 bases from J, with 8 bases between. The CDR3 covers 12 residues. The germline CDR1 and CDR2 sequences are SGHAT and FQNNGV. CDR3 region: CASSLALREQYF. The CDR3 DNA is TGTGCCAGCAGCTTAGCACTGAGGGAGCAGTACTTC.

This rearrangement joins TRBV7-8 to TRBJ2-7, with 7 bases fitting TRBD1. CDR1 and CDR2 from the germline V gene are SGHVS and FQNEAQ. The junction had 2 bases not matched to a gene; V was cut back by 3 bases and J by 3 bases. This CDR3 comprises 13 residues. For the CDR3, the DNA is TGTGCCAGCAGCTTGCCAGGGGGCTACGAGCAGTACTTC. Amino acid sequence: CASSLPGGYEQYF.

V usage is TRBV28 and J usage is TRBJ2-7; 8 bases are a match to TRBD1. CDR3 length: 14 residues. Germline V lookup: CDR1 MDHEN, CDR2 SYDVKM. V was pared by 5 bases and J by 2 bases, with 5 bases of the junction left unmatched. CDR3 protein: CASSIGQGAYEQYF. CDR3 nucleotides: TGTGCCAGCAGTATTGGACAGGGCGCCTACGAGCAGTACTTC.

In its sample, this clone was seen a few times. The genes are TRBV12-3 or TRBV12-4 and TRBJ1-1; D is unresolved. Trimming left V 3 bases short and J 7 bases short, with 9 bases between. The CDR3 runs to 12 residues. The CDR3 is CASSFGVNEAFF. In DNA, the CDR3 is TGTGCCAGCAGTTTCGGGGTTAATGAAGCTTTCTTT.

This clone was counted a single time. The rearrangement joins TRBV2 to TRBJ2-5; D perhaps matches TRBD2 (5 bases). Between the trimmed V and J ends, which lost 1 base and 5 bases, there was a span of 14 bases. There are 15 residues in the CDR3. The germline V gene encodes CDR1 SNHLY and CDR2 FYNNEI. CDR3 sequence reads: CASSEGETGGETQYF. The CDR3 DNA sequence: TGTGCCAGCAGTGAAGGCGAGACGGGCGGGGAGACCCAGTACTTC.

By its share, this clone is medium-sized (0.01 to 0.1%). This sequence joins TRBV27 and TRBJ1-2, with 7 bases lining up with TRBD1. Germline assignment: CDR1 MNHEY and CDR2 SMNVEV (reference sequence). This CDR3 region has 16 residues. V shed 6 bases and J 4 bases; nucleotides not matched to a gene: 14. The CDR3 DNA is TGTGCCAGCAGACACCTTGGCCAGGGGGAGGCCTATGGCTACACCTTC. The encoded protein is CASRHLGQGEAYGYTF.

V and J are TRBV5-1 and TRBJ1-3; TRBD1 aligns across 8 bases. The trim removed 0 bases at V and 3 bases at J, leaving 2 bases unmatched. The CDR3 consists of 15 residues. CDR1 and CDR2 from the germline V gene are SGHRS and YFSETQ. DNA for the CDR3: TGCGCCAGCAGCTTGGGCAGGGGGCTTGGAAACACCATATATTTT. Translation: CASSLGRGLGNTIYF.

The CDR3 sequence is CASSLDGRETQYF. DNA of the CDR3: TGTGCCAGCAGCTTAGACGGGAGAGAGACCCAGTACTTC. V and J are TRBV7-9 and TRBJ2-5; tentatively, D is TRBD2 (6 bases). This CDR3 is built from 13 residues. The V gene lost 1 base and the J gene lost 4 bases, with 7 bases spanning the gap. Looked up from germline, CDR1 is SEHNR and CDR2 is FQNEAQ (reference sequence).

V usage is TRBV7-3 and J usage is TRBJ2-2, with D perhaps TRBD2 (5 bases). The CDR3 extends over 13 amino acids. Germline assignment: CDR1 SGHTA and CDR2 FQGTGA. Trimming took 5 bases from V and 5 from J, leaving 9 bases between them. CDR3 DNA sequence: TGTGCCAGCAGCAGCACGGGGACCGGGGAGCTGTTTTTT. It is translated as CASSSTGTGELFF.

This clone was counted only a few times. The V gene is TRBV24-1, the J gene TRBJ1-1; D not certain. Deletions cut 5 bases from V and 7 bases from J, with 10 bases between. CDR1 KGHDR and CDR2 SFDVKD come from the germline V gene. This CDR3 is built from 12 residues. CDR3 in DNA: TGTGCCACCAGTGCGGGTGGCGGTGAAGCTTTCTTT. Translated, it gives CATSAGGGEAFF.

This clone was found a few times. V and J are TRBV5-5 and TRBJ1-5, with 8 bases lining up with TRBD1. This CDR3 spans 14 amino acids. V lost 4 bases, J lost 2 bases, and 2 bases stayed unmatched. The germline V gene encodes CDR1 SGHKS and CDR2 YYEKEE (reference sequence). The CDR3 loop reads CASSATGGNQPQHF. DNA of the CDR3: TGTGCCAGCAGCGCGACAGGGGGCAATCAGCCCCAGCATTTT.

This chain connects TRBV27 to TRBJ2-6; D is undetermined. The germline V gene encodes CDR1 MNHEY and CDR2 SMNVEV (reference sequence). CDR3 length: 13 residues. Trimming pared 5 bases from V and 1 base from J, leaving 3 bases between. The CDR3 coding sequence is TGTGCCAGCAGTCCGTCTGGGGCCAACGTCCTGACTTTC. It translates to CASSPSGANVLTF.

V and J are TRBV9 and TRBJ2-4, with 7 bases aligning to TRBD2. Unmatched junction bases numbered 12, after V lost 4 bases and J lost 8 bases. Germline CDR1 is SGDLS and CDR2 is YYNGEE. This CDR3 is 15 amino acids long. Written as DNA, the CDR3 is TGTGCCAGCAGCCCCAGTGGCGGGAGTGGGGACATTCAGTACTTC. It is translated as CASSPSGGSGDIQYF.

The V call is TRBV19, the J call TRBJ2-7; possible D gene TRBD2, 6 bases. V shed 7 bases and J shed 4 bases, with 23 bases lying between them. This CDR3 is 16 amino acids long. Germline V gene sequence: CDR1 LNHDA, CDR2 SQIVND (reference sequence). CDR3: CASNPTGEGLLYEQYF. CDR3 in DNA: TGTGCCAGTAACCCCACGGGGGAAGGGCTACTGTACGAGCAGTACTTC. The complete variable domain, with remaining parts taken from reference TRBV19 and TRBJ2-7, reads DGGITQSPKYLFRKEGQNVTLSCEQNLNHDAMYWYRQDPGQGLRLIYYSQIVNDFQKGDIAEGYSVSREKKESFPLTVTSAQKNPTAFYLCASNPTGEGLLYEQYFGPGTRLTVT.

This rearrangement joins TRBV5-1 to TRBJ2-2, with TRBD2 matching over 13 bases. The CDR3 loop spans 16 amino acids. With 4 bases clipped from V and 4 bases from J, the junction kept 4 bases outside the gene matches. Germline V gives CDR1 SGHRS, CDR2 YFSETQ. CDR3 in amino acids: CASSLRTSGSTGELFF. In DNA form, the CDR3 reads TGCGCCAGCAGCCTCAGGACTAGCGGGAGCACCGGGGAGCTGTTTTTT.

Only a few counts were recorded for this clone. The chain combines TRBV5-1 with TRBJ2-7; D uncertain. The CDR3 consists of 15 residues. V lost 0 bases to trimming and J lost 2 bases, with 12 bases between them. Germline loops: CDR1 SGHRS, CDR2 YFSETQ. CDR3 in DNA: TGCGCCAGCAGCTTGGCCGAGGAAGGAGCCTACGAGCAGTACTTC. Protein product: CASSLAEEGAYEQYF. The full variable domain, in which reference TRBV5-1 and TRBJ2-7 provide the parts outside the CDR3, is KAGVTQTPRYLIKTRGQQVTLSCSPISGHRSVSWYQQTPGQGLQFLFEYFSETQRNKGNFPGRFSGRQFSNSRSEMNVSTLELGDSALYLCASSLAEEGAYEQYFGPGTRLTVT.

The J gene is TRBJ2-1, the V gene TRBV11-2; the match to TRBD2 covers 9 bases. Germline V gives CDR1 SGHAT, CDR2 FQNNGV. Trimming removed 1 base from V and 9 bases from J; junction bases left unmatched: 10. This CDR3 is built from 16 residues. The CDR3 DNA reads TGTGCCAGCAGCTTAGGAATAGGGCGGGAGGGCCGTGAGCAGTTCTTC. Its translation is CASSLGIGREGREQFF. The whole variable domain, remainder taken from reference TRBV11-2 and TRBJ2-1, is EAGVAQSPRYKIIEKRQSVAFWCNPISGHATLYWYQQILGQGPKLLIQFQNNGVVDDSQLPKDRFSAERLKGVDSTLKIQPAKLEDSAVYLCASSLGIGREGREQFFGPGTRLTVL.

The chain employs TRBV27 and TRBJ1-5; 8 bases match TRBD1. The CDR3 consists of 18 residues. Per the germline V gene, CDR1 is MNHEY and CDR2 is SMNVEV (reference sequence). After removal of 1 base from V and 4 bases from J, the junction contained 12 bases not matched to a gene. CDR3 nucleotides: TGTGCCAGCAGTTTATTATCATCGGACAGGGCTAGGAATCAGCCCCAGCATTTT. Translation: CASSLLSSDRARNQPQHF.